Following are 18 T cell receptor beta chains from one sample sequenced in a study of blood T cell repertoires in COVID-19. Measured with immunoSEQ multiplex PCR; TCRdb has only the in-frame clones, and not every one. The table has some 170,000 clones, roughly 90% seen once. Material: peripheral blood. These receptors all come from a man in his 60s with active or convalescent COVID-19.

V and J are TRBV7-8 and TRBJ2-7; 7 bases are a match to TRBD1. The CDR3 is 17 residues long. Losses at the gene ends were 2 bases for V and 2 bases for J; bases not matched to a gene: 12. CDR1 is SGHVS and CDR2 is FQNEAQ in the germline V gene. The DNA of the CDR3 is TGTGCCAGCAGCTTAAACCCGCACCCAGACAGGGCCTACGAGCAGTACTTC. It specifies CASSLNPHPDRAYEQYF.

The CDR3 coding sequence is TGTGCCACCAGTGATTTGGACAGTATGAACACTGAAGCTTTCTTT. Its protein is CATSDLDSMNTEAFF. V gene TRBV24-1 combines with J gene TRBJ1-1; a weak D match, TRBD1 (5 bases). The V and J ends lost 0 bases and 0 bases respectively, with 7 bases between them. There are 15 residues in the CDR3. The germline V gene has CDR1 KGHDR and CDR2 SFDVKD.

This sequence joins TRBV11-2 and TRBJ1-1; D is undetermined. Between the trimmed V and J ends, which lost 2 bases and 0 bases, there was a span of 13 bases. Germline V gene data show CDR1 as SGHAT and CDR2 as FQNNGV. CDR3 length: 16 amino acids. CDR3 bases: TGTGCCAGCAGCTTATTGTCCGGTGCCCTGAACACTGAAGCTTTCTTT. Protein sequence: CASSLLSGALNTEAFF.

The chain recombines TRBV5-5 with TRBJ2-7; 7 bases are shared with TRBD1. Per the germline V gene, CDR1 is SGHKS and CDR2 is YYEKEE (reference sequence). J lost 0 bases, V lost 4 bases, and 4 bases had no gene match. CDR3 length: 14 amino acids. The CDR3 DNA is TGTGCCAGCAGCCCCGGGACAGTCTCCTACGAGCAGTACTTC. It translates to CASSPGTVSYEQYF.

The chain employs TRBV21-1 and TRBJ2-7; the DNA was not used to check the table's D call, TRBD1. TRBV21-1 is given as a pseudogene. The CDR3 sequence is 15 residues long. The CDR3 coding sequence is TGTGCCAGCAGCCCCCGGGACAAGCTCCTCTACGAGCAGTACTTC. Translation: CASSPRDKLLYEQYF.

The genes are TRBV6-5 and TRBJ1-1; D perhaps matches TRBD1 (5 bases). Germline lookup yields CDR1 MNHEY and CDR2 SVGAGI. This CDR3 is 13 amino acids long. Between the trimmed V and J ends, which lost 6 bases and 5 bases, there was a span of 13 bases. Here the CDR3 DNA reads TGTGCCAGCAGCAGGCAGGGTGGGACTGAAGCTTTCTTT. Translating it yields CASSRQGGTEAFF.

The J gene is TRBJ2-1, the V gene TRBV6-1; D remains ambiguous. The germline V gene encodes CDR1 MNHNS and CDR2 SASEGT. This CDR3 is built from 11 residues. The germline V and J ends were trimmed by 3 bases and 12 bases, with 9 bases remaining between them. CDR3 in DNA: TGTGCCAGCAGTGATCGACTGGGGCAGTTCTTC. Protein product: CASSDRLGQFF.

The chain recombines TRBV10-3 with TRBJ2-3; D is perhaps TRBD1 (6 bases). Trimming pared 8 bases from V and 0 bases from J, leaving 6 bases between. CDR3 length: 12 residues. Germline-derived CDR1 and CDR2 are ENHRY and SYGVKD. The CDR3 spells CAIGQSTDTQYF. The DNA of the CDR3 is TGTGCCATCGGACAGAGCACAGATACGCAGTATTTT.

V and J are TRBV29-1 and TRBJ1-1; tentatively, D is TRBD1 (6 bases). The ends were cut back, 6 bases at V and 8 bases at J, with 16 bases in the middle. Germline CDR1 SQVTM, CDR2 ANQGSEA. The length of the CDR3 is 12 residues. CDR3 region: CSVPAGAREAFF. The DNA for the CDR3 is TGCAGCGTCCCTGCGGGGGCGCGCGAAGCTTTCTTT.

The chain has TRBV19 and TRBJ2-3; 8 bases line up with TRBD1. CDR1 LNHDA and CDR2 SQIVND come from the germline V gene (reference sequence). The CDR3 has 15 residues. Unmatched junction bases numbered 8, after V lost 4 bases and J lost 5 bases. CDR3 DNA: TGTGCCAGTAGTACAAGACAGGGGCTAGGAGATACGCAGTATTTT. Protein: CASSTRQGLGDTQYF.

This chain joins TRBV28 and TRBJ1-2, with TRBD1 matching 9 bases. This CDR3 has 16 residues. The germline CDR1 and CDR2 sequences are MDHEN and SYDVKM. The ends lost 2 bases at V and 4 bases at J; junction bases unmatched: 8. The CDR3 bases are TGTGCCAGCAGTTTAGATCGGACAGGGGAGATCTATGGCTACACCTTC. Translating gives CASSLDRTGEIYGYTF.

This chain joins TRBV11-2 and TRBJ2-5; possibly TRBD2 for D (5 bases). CDR3 length: 14 residues. The ends were cut back, 1 base at V and 5 bases at J, with 11 bases in the middle. Germline V gives CDR1 SGHAT, CDR2 FQNNGV. CDR3 region: CASSLVRLAETQYF. As DNA, the CDR3 is TGTGCCAGCAGCTTAGTTAGGCTAGCCGAGACCCAGTACTTC. The variable domain in full, with the rest retrieved from reference TRBV11-2 and TRBJ2-5, is EAGVAQSPRYKIIEKRQSVAFWCNPISGHATLYWYQQILGQGPKLLIQFQNNGVVDDSQLPKDRFSAERLKGVDSTLKIQPAKLEDSAVYLCASSLVRLAETQYFGPGTRLLVL.

The chain employs TRBV19 and TRBJ2-1; TRBD2 agrees at 12 bases. The CDR3 runs to 16 residues. Trimming removed 3 bases from V and 8 bases from J; junction bases left unmatched: 8. Germline-derived CDR1 and CDR2 are LNHDA and SQIVND (reference sequence). The CDR3 here is CASSMESSGGAYEQFF. CDR3 sequence (DNA): TGTGCCAGTAGTATGGAGTCTAGCGGGGGGGCCTATGAGCAGTTCTTC.

This rearrangement joins TRBV18 to TRBJ2-6, with 12 bases lining up with TRBD1. The length of the CDR3 is 18 residues. The V and J ends lost 10 bases and 6 bases, in that order; junction bases with no gene match: 16. The V gene's germline CDR1 is KGHSH and CDR2 LQKENI. The CDR3 nucleotides read TGTGCCACCCTAGGGCCGGGACAGGGGGCTCTGGAGGCCAACGTCCTGACTTTC. Residues: CATLGPGQGALEANVLTF.

The chain has TRBV2 and TRBJ2-2, with 9 bases that match TRBD1. Trimming removed 6 bases from V and 5 bases from J; junction bases left unmatched: 7. Germline CDR1 reads SNHLY; CDR2 reads FYNNEI. The CDR3 has 15 residues. CDR3 protein: CASRFTGGQTGELFF. The CDR3, as DNA: TGTGCCAGCAGATTCACAGGGGGCCAAACCGGGGAGCTGTTTTTT.

V is TRBV10-1 and J is TRBJ2-5, with a tentative D call TRBD1 (6 bases). Germline CDR1 WNHNN, CDR2 SYGVQD (reference sequence). Trimming shortened V by 5 bases and J by 5 bases, and 12 bases separated the two germline ends. The CDR3 contains 13 residues. The CDR3 bases are TGCGCCAGCAGTAATACAGGGATGGAGACCCAGTACTTC. Its translation is CASSNTGMETQYF.

CDR3 nucleotides: TGTGCCAGCAGCCTACATGAGGGGGCTGGCAATGAGCAGTTCTTC. This translates into CASSLHEGAGNEQFF. The chain combines TRBV7-6 with TRBJ2-1; 7 bases match TRBD1. Germline V CDR1 and CDR2: SGHVS, FNYEAQ. V dropped 5 bases and J dropped 6; count of bases not matched to a gene: 10. This CDR3 comprises 15 residues.

The chain carries TRBV15 and TRBJ2-7, with 7 bases that match TRBD1. The junction had 7 bases not matched to a gene; V was cut back by 1 base and J by 1 base. This CDR3 has 16 residues. CDR1 LNHNV and CDR2 YYDKDF come from the germline V gene (reference sequence). The CDR3 region is CATSRARPGGSYEQYF. CDR3 in DNA: TGTGCCACCAGCAGAGCCCGGCCAGGGGGTTCCTACGAGCAGTACTTC.